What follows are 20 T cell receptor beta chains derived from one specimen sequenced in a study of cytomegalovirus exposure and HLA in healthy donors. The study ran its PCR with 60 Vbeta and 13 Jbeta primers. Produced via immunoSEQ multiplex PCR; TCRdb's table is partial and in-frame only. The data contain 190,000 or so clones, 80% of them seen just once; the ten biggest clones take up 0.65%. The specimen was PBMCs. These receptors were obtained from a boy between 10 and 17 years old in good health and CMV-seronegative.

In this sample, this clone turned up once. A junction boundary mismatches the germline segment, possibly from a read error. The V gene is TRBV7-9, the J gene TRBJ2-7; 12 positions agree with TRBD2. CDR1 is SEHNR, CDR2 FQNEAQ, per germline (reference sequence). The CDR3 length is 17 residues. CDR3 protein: CSSSRVNLAGGHDEQYF. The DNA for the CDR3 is TGTTCCAGCAGCCGAGTAAACCTAGCGGGGGGGCACGACGAGCAGTACTTC.

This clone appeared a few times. CDR3 residues: CSALTMETQYF. The CDR3 DNA follows: TGCAGTGCATTGACAATGGAGACCCAGTACTTC. J is TRBJ2-5 and V is TRBV20-1; no definite D call. CDR3 size: 11 residues. Germline values: CDR1 DFQATT, CDR2 SNEGSKA (reference sequence). V gave up 6 bases and J gave up 5 bases, with 10 bases separating them.

In DNA, the CDR3 is TGTGCCAGCAGCTTAATCACAGTAGCTAACTATGGCTACACCTTC. This translates into CASSLITVANYGYTF. The genes are TRBV7-9 and TRBJ1-2; D remains unclear. V was shortened by 2 bases and J by 0 bases, with 10 bases between the two germline ends. The CDR3 is 15 residues long. CDR1 and CDR2 from the germline V gene are SEHNR and FQNEAQ (reference sequence).

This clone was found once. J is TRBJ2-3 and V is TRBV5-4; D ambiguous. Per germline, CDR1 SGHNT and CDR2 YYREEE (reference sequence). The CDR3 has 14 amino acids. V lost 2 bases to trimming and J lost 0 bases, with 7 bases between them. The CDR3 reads CASSFSSSTDTQYF. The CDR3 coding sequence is TGTGCCAGCAGCTTCTCTAGTAGCACAGATACGCAGTATTTT.

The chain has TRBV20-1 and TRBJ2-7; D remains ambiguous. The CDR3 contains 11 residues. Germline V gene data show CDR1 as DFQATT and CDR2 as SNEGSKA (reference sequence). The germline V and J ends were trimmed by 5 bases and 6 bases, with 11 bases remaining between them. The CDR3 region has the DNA TGCAGTGCTTATACCGGTATCGAGCAGTACTTC. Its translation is CSAYTGIEQYF.

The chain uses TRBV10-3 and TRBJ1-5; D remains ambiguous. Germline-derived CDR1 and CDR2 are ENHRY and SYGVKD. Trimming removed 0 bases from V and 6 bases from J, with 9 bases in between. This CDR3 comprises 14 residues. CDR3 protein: CAISESSGSQPQHF. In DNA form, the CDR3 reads TGTGCCATCAGTGAGTCGAGTGGGAGTCAGCCCCAGCATTTT.

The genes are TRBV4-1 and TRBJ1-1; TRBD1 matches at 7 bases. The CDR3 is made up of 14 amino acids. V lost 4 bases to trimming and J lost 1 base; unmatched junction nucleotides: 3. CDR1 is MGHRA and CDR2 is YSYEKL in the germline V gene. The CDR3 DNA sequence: TGCGCCAGCAGCCGGACAGGAGAGAACACTGAAGCTTTCTTT. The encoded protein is CASSRTGENTEAFF.

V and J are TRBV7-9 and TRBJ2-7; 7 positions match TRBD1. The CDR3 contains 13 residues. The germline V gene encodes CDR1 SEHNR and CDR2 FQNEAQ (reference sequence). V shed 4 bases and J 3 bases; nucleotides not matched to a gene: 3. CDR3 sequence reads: CASSYGTDYEQYF. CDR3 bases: TGTGCCAGCAGCTACGGGACAGACTACGAGCAGTACTTC.

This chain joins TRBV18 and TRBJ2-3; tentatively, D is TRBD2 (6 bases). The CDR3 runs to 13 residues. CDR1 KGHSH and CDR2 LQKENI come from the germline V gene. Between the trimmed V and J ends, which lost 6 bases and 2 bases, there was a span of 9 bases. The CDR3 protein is CASSRRDTDTQYF. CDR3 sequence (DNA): TGTGCCAGCTCCAGGCGGGACACAGATACGCAGTATTTT.

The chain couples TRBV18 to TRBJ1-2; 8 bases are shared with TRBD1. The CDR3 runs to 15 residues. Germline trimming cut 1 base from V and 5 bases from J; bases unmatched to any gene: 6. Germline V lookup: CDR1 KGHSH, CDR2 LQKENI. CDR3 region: CASSPQGQVLYGYTF. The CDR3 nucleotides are TGTGCCAGCTCACCACAGGGACAGGTCCTATATGGCTACACCTTC.

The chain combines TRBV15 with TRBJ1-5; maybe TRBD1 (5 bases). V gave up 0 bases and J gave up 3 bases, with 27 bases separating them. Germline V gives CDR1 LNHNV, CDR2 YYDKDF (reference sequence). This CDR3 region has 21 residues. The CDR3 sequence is CATSRDGIGTWGVGDNQPQHF. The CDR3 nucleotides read TGTGCCACCAGCAGAGATGGCATTGGGACGTGGGGGGTAGGGGACAATCAGCCCCAGCATTTT.

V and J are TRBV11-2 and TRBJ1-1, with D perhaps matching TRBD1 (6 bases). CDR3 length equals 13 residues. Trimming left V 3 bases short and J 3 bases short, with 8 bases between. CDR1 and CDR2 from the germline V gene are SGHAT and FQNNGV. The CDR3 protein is CASSFSGDTEAFF. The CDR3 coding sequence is TGTGCCAGCAGCTTTTCAGGGGACACTGAAGCTTTCTTT.

For the CDR3, the DNA is TGTGCCAGTAGACCGCAGGGGGCGGGGGAAAAACTGTTTTTT. As protein: CASRPQGAGEKLFF. This sequence joins TRBV19 and TRBJ1-4; 8 bases map to TRBD1. Unmatched junction bases numbered 8, after V lost 6 bases and J lost 8 bases. The CDR3 is 14 amino acids. Germline lookup yields CDR1 LNHDA and CDR2 SQIVND (reference sequence).

Here the CDR3 reads CASSVSSGREYAKNIQYF. Written as DNA, the CDR3 is TGTGCCAGCAGCGTATCCAGCGGGAGAGAGTACGCCAAAAACATTCAGTACTTC. The V call is TRBV9, the J call TRBJ2-4, with 8 nucleotides matching TRBD2. The CDR3 spans 18 residues. CDR1 is SGDLS and CDR2 is YYNGEE in the germline V gene. V trimming: 1 base; J trimming: 1 base; junction bases outside the gene matches: 10.

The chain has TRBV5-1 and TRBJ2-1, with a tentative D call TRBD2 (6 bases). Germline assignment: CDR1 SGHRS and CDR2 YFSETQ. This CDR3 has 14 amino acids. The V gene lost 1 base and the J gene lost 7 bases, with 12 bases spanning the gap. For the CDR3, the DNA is TGCGCCAGCAGCTTGACGGGAGACCTAAATGAGCAGTTCTTC. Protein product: CASSLTGDLNEQFF.

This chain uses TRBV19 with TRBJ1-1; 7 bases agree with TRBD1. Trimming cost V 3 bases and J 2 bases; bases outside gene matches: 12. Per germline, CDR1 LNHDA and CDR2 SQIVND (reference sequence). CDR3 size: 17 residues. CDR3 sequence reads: CASSMRAGGNINTEAFF. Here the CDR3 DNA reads TGTGCCAGTAGTATGAGGGCAGGGGGTAATATAAACACTGAAGCTTTCTTT.

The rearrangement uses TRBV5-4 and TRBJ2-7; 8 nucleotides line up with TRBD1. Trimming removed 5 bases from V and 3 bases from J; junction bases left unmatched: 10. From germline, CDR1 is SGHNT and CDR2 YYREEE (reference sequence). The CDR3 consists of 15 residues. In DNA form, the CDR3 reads TGTGCCAGCAGACCCGGGACAGGAAATATCTACGAGCAGTACTTC. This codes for CASRPGTGNIYEQYF.

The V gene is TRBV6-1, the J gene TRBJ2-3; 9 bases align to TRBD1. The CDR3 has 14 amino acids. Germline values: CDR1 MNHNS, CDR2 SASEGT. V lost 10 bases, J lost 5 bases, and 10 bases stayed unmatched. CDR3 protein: CATIPRQGVDTQYF. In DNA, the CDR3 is TGTGCCACCATTCCGCGACAGGGGGTAGATACGCAGTATTTT.

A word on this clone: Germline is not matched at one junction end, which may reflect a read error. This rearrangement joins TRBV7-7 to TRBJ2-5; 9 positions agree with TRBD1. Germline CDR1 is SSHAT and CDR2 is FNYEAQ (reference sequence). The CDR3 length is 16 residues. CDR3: CASSRFRDRDRETQYF. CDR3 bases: TGTGCTAGCAGCCGATTCCGGGACAGGGATCGAGAGACCCAGTACTTC.

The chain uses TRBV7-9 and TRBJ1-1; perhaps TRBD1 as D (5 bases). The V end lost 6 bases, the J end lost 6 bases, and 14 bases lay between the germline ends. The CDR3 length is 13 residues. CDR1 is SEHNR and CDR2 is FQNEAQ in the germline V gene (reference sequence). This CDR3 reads CASSIHRDSEAFF. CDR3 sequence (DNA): TGTGCCAGCAGTATCCACCGGGACTCTGAAGCTTTCTTT.